This is a list of T cell receptor beta chains from one sample in a study of T cells after posttransplantation cyclophosphamide. Repertoires were generated with immunoSEQ multiplex PCR, while TCRdb's copy carries only in-frame clones and drops some. The record shows about 25,000 clones for this sample, with no singletons present. The material sequenced was PBMCs, taken after allogeneic stem cell transplant with posttransplant cyclophosphamide. These receptors came from a male patient aged 18 to 35 who received an allogeneic stem cell transplant from a related donor, was CMV-positive, and had no GVHD. A share of the T cells may be of graft donor origin. The CDR3 runs from the conserved cysteine through the conserved F or W. Each record gives: J gene, V gene, D gene, clone size, CDR3 DNA, CDR3 protein. A D gene is named only where the DNA matches it firmly. Where a row states a size, it is once, few, many or the class of an expanded clone; other rows omit it.

j_call: TRBJ1-1
v_call: TRBV7-3
d_call: TRBD1
clone_size: many
cdr3_nt: TGTGCCAGCAGCTTATCGGGGACAGGGGTCACTGAAGCTTTCTTT
cdr3_aa: CASSLSGTGVTEAFF

j_call: TRBJ2-3
v_call: TRBV7-3
d_call: NA
clone_size: many
cdr3_nt: TGTGCCAGCAGCCAAGATCGGCGGGCCGGCTGGAATACGCAGTATTTT
cdr3_aa: CASSQDRRAGWNTQYF

j_call: TRBJ2-3
v_call: TRBV9
d_call: TRBD2
clone_size: many
cdr3_nt: TGTGCCAGCAGCGTAGGACTAGCGGGCACAGATACGCAGTATTTT
cdr3_aa: CASSVGLAGTDTQYF

j_call: TRBJ2-7
v_call: TRBV4-2
d_call: TRBD1
clone_size: many
cdr3_nt: TGTGCCAGCAAAGGACAGGGGGCCTACGAGCAGTACTTC
cdr3_aa: CASKGQGAYEQYF

j_call: TRBJ2-7
v_call: TRBV28
d_call: NA
clone_size: few
cdr3_nt: TGTGCCAGCAGTCTACAGTACGAGCAGTACTTC
cdr3_aa: CASSLQYEQYF

j_call: TRBJ1-2
v_call: TRBV6-5
d_call: NA
clone_size: many
cdr3_nt: TGTGCCAGCAGTTACTCATGGAGAACATCTAACTATGGCTACACCTTC
cdr3_aa: CASSYSWRTSNYGYTF

j_call: TRBJ1-1
v_call: TRBV13
d_call: TRBD1
clone_size: many
cdr3_nt: TGTGCCAGCAGCGACAGGGGTTACACTGAAGCTTTCTTT
cdr3_aa: CASSDRGYTEAFF

j_call: TRBJ1-5
v_call: TRBV4-1
d_call: NA
clone_size: many
cdr3_nt: TGCGCCAGCAGCCAGGGGGCCAGCAATCAGCCCCAGCATTTT
cdr3_aa: CASSQGASNQPQHF

j_call: TRBJ2-7
v_call: TRBV6-5
d_call: TRBD2
clone_size: many
cdr3_nt: TGTGCCAGCAGTCCCGGGACTAGTGTAAGGGAGCAGTACTTC
cdr3_aa: CASSPGTSVREQYF

j_call: TRBJ2-5
v_call: TRBV30
d_call: NA
clone_size: NA
cdr3_nt: TGTGCCTGGTCCCAGGGGAGAGAGGCCCAGTACTTC
cdr3_aa: CAWSQGREAQYF

j_call: TRBJ2-5
v_call: TRBV7-2
d_call: NA
clone_size: few
cdr3_nt: TGTGCCAGCAGCCGCGGGGCAGTCCAAGAGACCCAGTACTTC
cdr3_aa: CASSRGAVQETQYF

j_call: TRBJ2-7
v_call: TRBV28
d_call: NA
clone_size: many
cdr3_nt: TGTGCCAGCAGCCGGACAGCTCTCGTGCAGTACTTC
cdr3_aa: CASSRTALVQYF

j_call: TRBJ2-7
v_call: TRBV11-2
d_call: NA
clone_size: many
cdr3_nt: TGTGCCAGCAGCTTAGAGGTCAGGGGACCCTACGAGCAGTACTTC
cdr3_aa: CASSLEVRGPYEQYF

j_call: TRBJ1-5
v_call: TRBV7-9
d_call: NA
clone_size: many
cdr3_nt: TGTGCCAGCAGCGCGGGAGTTAATCATCCCCAGCATTTT
cdr3_aa: CASSAGVNHPQHF

j_call: TRBJ2-1
v_call: TRBV11-3
d_call: NA
clone_size: many
cdr3_nt: TGTGCCAGCAGCCCCGACAGGCACACCTACAATGAGCAGTTCTTC
cdr3_aa: CASSPDRHTYNEQFF

j_call: TRBJ1-2
v_call: TRBV6-8
d_call: TRBD1
clone_size: many
cdr3_nt: TGTGCCAGCGACAGGGGCTATGGCTACACCTTC
cdr3_aa: CASDRGYGYTF

j_call: TRBJ1-2
v_call: TRBV18
d_call: TRBD1
clone_size: many
cdr3_nt: TGTGCCAGCTCACCAAAGGGACAGGGGTATGGCTACACCTTC
cdr3_aa: CASSPKGQGYGYTF

j_call: TRBJ1-4
v_call: TRBV10-3
d_call: TRBD1
clone_size: many
cdr3_nt: TGTGCCATCAGCACCGGACAGGGGGACGGTGAAAAACTGTTTTTT
cdr3_aa: CAISTGQGDGEKLFF

j_call: TRBJ1-1
v_call: TRBV4-2
d_call: NA
clone_size: many
cdr3_nt: TGTGCCAGCAGCCACCACACAGGGAGAAGTACTGAAGCTTTCTTT
cdr3_aa: CASSHHTGRSTEAFF

j_call: TRBJ1-4
v_call: TRBV4-1
d_call: NA
clone_size: many
cdr3_nt: TGCGCCAGCAGCCCCCTGAGGAATGAAAAACTGTTTTTT
cdr3_aa: CASSPLRNEKLFF

j_call: TRBJ1-2
v_call: TRBV5-6
d_call: NA
clone_size: many
cdr3_nt: TGTGCCAGCAGCTTGGGGGACATCTTCTATGGCTACACCTTC
cdr3_aa: CASSLGDIFYGYTF

j_call: TRBJ2-5
v_call: TRBV28
d_call: TRBD2
clone_size: many
cdr3_nt: TGTGCCAGCAGTTTATACGCGGGGGGCCCCAAAGAGACCCAGTACTTC
cdr3_aa: CASSLYAGGPKETQYF

j_call: TRBJ2-5
v_call: TRBV29-1
d_call: NA
clone_size: few
cdr3_nt: TGCAGCGTTGTTAAAAGCAGGAGGGAGACCCAGTACTTC
cdr3_aa: CSVVKSRRETQYF

j_call: TRBJ1-6
v_call: TRBV6-5
d_call: TRBD1
clone_size: many
cdr3_nt: TGTGCCAGCAGTTACTCTCCCTACAGGGGAAGAGCCCTCCACTTT
cdr3_aa: CASSYSPYRGRALHF

j_call: TRBJ2-7
v_call: TRBV21-1
d_call: NA
clone_size: NA
cdr3_nt: TGTGCCAGCAGCAAAGCCGGGACAGGCCACTACGAGCAGTACTTC
cdr3_aa: CASSKAGTGHYEQYF

j_call: TRBJ1-4
v_call: TRBV28
d_call: TRBD1
clone_size: many
cdr3_nt: TGTGCCAGCAGTCGCCGGGACAGGGGGCGGGGTGAAAAACTGTTTTTT
cdr3_aa: CASSRRDRGRGEKLFF

j_call: TRBJ2-4
v_call: TRBV11-2
d_call: NA
clone_size: many
cdr3_nt: TGTGCCAGCAGCTTAGTTGGTAGCGGGACAGGGAAAAACATTCAGTACTTC
cdr3_aa: CASSLVGSGTGKNIQYF

j_call: TRBJ2-6
v_call: TRBV5-1
d_call: TRBD2
clone_size: many
cdr3_nt: TGCGCCAGCAGCGGGATAGGACTAGCGGGAGCGGGGGCCAACGTCCTGACTTTC
cdr3_aa: CASSGIGLAGAGANVLTF

j_call: TRBJ1-2
v_call: TRBV27
d_call: TRBD1
clone_size: many
cdr3_nt: TGTGCCAGCAGTTTAAGGGGGACAGGGAGCTATGGCTACACCTTC
cdr3_aa: CASSLRGTGSYGYTF

j_call: TRBJ1-1
v_call: TRBV29-1
d_call: NA
clone_size: many
cdr3_nt: TGCAGCGGAGACAGGAGCGGCGCTGAAGCTTTCTTT
cdr3_aa: CSGDRSGAEAFF

j_call: TRBJ1-5
v_call: TRBV6-6
d_call: NA
clone_size: many
cdr3_nt: TGTGCCAGCCGTGAGTCCGGGTCTAGCAATCAGCCCCAGCATTTT
cdr3_aa: CASRESGSSNQPQHF

j_call: TRBJ1-5
v_call: TRBV25-1
d_call: NA
clone_size: many
cdr3_nt: TGTGCCAGCAGTTCACACGGGGAGGGACAGCCCCAGCATTTT
cdr3_aa: CASSSHGEGQPQHF

j_call: TRBJ2-3
v_call: TRBV6-1
d_call: NA
clone_size: many
cdr3_nt: TGTGCCAGCAGACAGGGTTCGAGAGATACGCAGTATTTT
cdr3_aa: CASRQGSRDTQYF

j_call: TRBJ2-7
v_call: TRBV5-1
d_call: NA
clone_size: many
cdr3_nt: TGCGCCAGCAGCTTCGCAGGGCCCTACGAGCAGTACTTC
cdr3_aa: CASSFAGPYEQYF

j_call: TRBJ1-3
v_call: TRBV9
d_call: TRBD1
clone_size: many
cdr3_nt: TGTGCCAGCAGCTCAAGCGGACAGGGTGGGAGCACCATATATTTT
cdr3_aa: CASSSSGQGGSTIYF

j_call: TRBJ2-7
v_call: TRBV4-1
d_call: NA
clone_size: many
cdr3_nt: TGCGCCAGCAGCCAGAAGGTGACAGCTGTCTACGAGCAGTACTTC
cdr3_aa: CASSQKVTAVYEQYF

j_call: TRBJ2-3
v_call: TRBV4-2
d_call: TRBD2
clone_size: many
cdr3_nt: TGTGCCAGCAGCGCGGGACTAGCGTCCCCTAGCACAGATACGCAGTATTTT
cdr3_aa: CASSAGLASPSTDTQYF

j_call: TRBJ2-5
v_call: TRBV27
d_call: NA
clone_size: many
cdr3_nt: TGTGCCAGCAGTTTAGGGCTTTTCCCATCCAGGGTACAAGAGACCCAGTACTTC
cdr3_aa: CASSLGLFPSRVQETQYF

j_call: TRBJ2-1
v_call: TRBV2
d_call: TRBD2
clone_size: many
cdr3_nt: TGTGCCAGCAGCCCCGGGACTAGCGGGGGGAATGAGCAGTTCTTC
cdr3_aa: CASSPGTSGGNEQFF

j_call: TRBJ2-3
v_call: TRBV7-9
d_call: NA
clone_size: many
cdr3_nt: TGTGCCAGCAGCAATGGGCGTGATACGCAGTATTTT
cdr3_aa: CASSNGRDTQYF

j_call: TRBJ2-3
v_call: TRBV7-2
d_call: NA
clone_size: many
cdr3_nt: TGTGCCAGCAGCTTTGACTCAGCTAGCACAGATACGCAGTATTTT
cdr3_aa: CASSFDSASTDTQYF

j_call: TRBJ2-1
v_call: TRBV11-3
d_call: NA
clone_size: many
cdr3_nt: TGTGCCAGCAGCCCAAGGCTGGGGGCAGCATACAATGAGCAGTTCTTC
cdr3_aa: CASSPRLGAAYNEQFF

j_call: TRBJ2-5
v_call: TRBV6-6
d_call: TRBD2
clone_size: NA
cdr3_nt: TGTGCCAGCAGTTACACCGTCCGGCGGGGGCAAGAGACCCAGTACTTC
cdr3_aa: CASSYTVRRGQETQYF

j_call: TRBJ1-2
v_call: TRBV19
d_call: NA
clone_size: many
cdr3_nt: TGTGCCAGTAGATCAGGGTTCTATGGCTACACCTTC
cdr3_aa: CASRSGFYGYTF

j_call: TRBJ2-7
v_call: TRBV11-2
d_call: NA
clone_size: few
cdr3_nt: TGTGCCAGCAGCTCACAGGGCTACGAGCAGTACTTC
cdr3_aa: CASSSQGYEQYF

j_call: TRBJ2-3
v_call: TRBV28
d_call: NA
clone_size: many
cdr3_nt: TGTGCCAGCAGTTTTGTCCAGGGCGGTCCAGATACGCAGTATTTT
cdr3_aa: CASSFVQGGPDTQYF

j_call: TRBJ1-4
v_call: TRBV10-3
d_call: NA
clone_size: few
cdr3_nt: TGTGCCATCAGTGAGTCGGGGAGCATGAATGAAAAACCGTTTTTT
cdr3_aa: CAISESGSMNEKPFF

j_call: TRBJ1-6
v_call: TRBV7-6
d_call: TRBD1
clone_size: many
cdr3_nt: TGTGCCAGCAGCGGGGGACAGGCAGGTTCACCCCTCCACTTT
cdr3_aa: CASSGGQAGSPLHF

j_call: TRBJ1-1
v_call: TRBV5-1
d_call: TRBD1
clone_size: many
cdr3_nt: TGCGCCAGCAGCTTGGCGGGACAGGGGAGGTTGACTGAAGCTTTCTTT
cdr3_aa: CASSLAGQGRLTEAFF

j_call: TRBJ2-1
v_call: TRBV5-5
d_call: NA
clone_size: many
cdr3_nt: TGTGCCAGCAGCTGGGGGCGCGGGAGAACCCACAATGAGCAGTTCTTC
cdr3_aa: CASSWGRGRTHNEQFF

j_call: TRBJ2-3
v_call: TRBV7-9
d_call: NA
clone_size: many
cdr3_nt: TGTGCCAGCAGCCCAGGGATGGCGGAAAGCACAGATACGCAGTATTTT
cdr3_aa: CASSPGMAESTDTQYF

j_call: TRBJ2-3
v_call: TRBV5-5
d_call: NA
clone_size: many
cdr3_nt: TGTGCCAGCAGGGAGGGGGCGCATACGCAGTATTTT
cdr3_aa: CASREGAHTQYF

j_call: TRBJ2-3
v_call: TRBV5-1
d_call: TRBD2
clone_size: many
cdr3_nt: TGCGCCAGCAGCTTTGGGGGGGTGGCAGATACGCAGTATTTT
cdr3_aa: CASSFGGVADTQYF

j_call: TRBJ2-7
v_call: TRBV28
d_call: NA
clone_size: NA
cdr3_nt: TGTGCCAGCAGTTTATCTGCATTCTACAGCACCTACGAGCAGTACTTC
cdr3_aa: CASSLSAFYSTYEQYF

j_call: TRBJ2-5
v_call: TRBV5-1
d_call: TRBD1
clone_size: many
cdr3_nt: TGCGCCAGCAGCTTGCGCCGGGACAGGGGGCCCGGAGAGACCCAGTACTTC
cdr3_aa: CASSLRRDRGPGETQYF

j_call: TRBJ1-4
v_call: TRBV27
d_call: TRBD1
clone_size: many
cdr3_nt: TGTGCCAGCAGTCGGACAGGAGACTACACAACTAATGAAAAACTGTTTTTT
cdr3_aa: CASSRTGDYTTNEKLFF

j_call: TRBJ2-3
v_call: TRBV5-4
d_call: TRBD2
clone_size: many
cdr3_nt: TGTGCCAGCAGCTCCCGTTGGGGACTAGCGGGGGGGCGGACCGCAGATACGCAGTATTTT
cdr3_aa: CASSSRWGLAGGRTADTQYF

j_call: TRBJ2-6
v_call: TRBV9
d_call: TRBD1
clone_size: many
cdr3_nt: TGTGCCAGCAGCGTAGGTACAGGGGGTTTCTCTGGGGCCAACGTCCTGACTTTC
cdr3_aa: CASSVGTGGFSGANVLTF

j_call: TRBJ2-6
v_call: TRBV5-1
d_call: NA
clone_size: many
cdr3_nt: TGCGCCAGCAGCGGAGGAGTCTCTGGGGCCAACGTCCTGACTTTC
cdr3_aa: CASSGGVSGANVLTF

j_call: TRBJ2-1
v_call: TRBV2
d_call: TRBD1
clone_size: NA
cdr3_nt: TGTGCCAGCACCCAAGGACAGGGTCGAGGCGAGCAGTTCTTC
cdr3_aa: CASTQGQGRGEQFF